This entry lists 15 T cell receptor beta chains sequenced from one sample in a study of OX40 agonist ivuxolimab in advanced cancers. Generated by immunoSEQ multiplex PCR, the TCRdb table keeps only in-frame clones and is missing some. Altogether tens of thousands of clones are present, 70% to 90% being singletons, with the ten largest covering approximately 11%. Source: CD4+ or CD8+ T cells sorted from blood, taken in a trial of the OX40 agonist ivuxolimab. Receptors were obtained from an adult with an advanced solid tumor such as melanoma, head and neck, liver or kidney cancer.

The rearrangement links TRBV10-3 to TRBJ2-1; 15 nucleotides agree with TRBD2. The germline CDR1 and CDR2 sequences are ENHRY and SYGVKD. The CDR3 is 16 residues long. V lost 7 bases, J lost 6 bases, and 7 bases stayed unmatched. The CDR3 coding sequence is TGTGCCATCAATGGACTAGCGGGGGGGCCGGGCAATGAGCAGTTCTTC. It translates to CAINGLAGGPGNEQFF.

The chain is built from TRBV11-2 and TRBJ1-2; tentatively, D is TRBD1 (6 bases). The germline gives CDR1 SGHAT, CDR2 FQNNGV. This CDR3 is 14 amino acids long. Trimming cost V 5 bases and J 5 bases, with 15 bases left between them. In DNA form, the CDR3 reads TGTGCCAGCAGCCCACGGGACAAACCATATGGCTACACCTTC. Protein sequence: CASSPRDKPYGYTF.

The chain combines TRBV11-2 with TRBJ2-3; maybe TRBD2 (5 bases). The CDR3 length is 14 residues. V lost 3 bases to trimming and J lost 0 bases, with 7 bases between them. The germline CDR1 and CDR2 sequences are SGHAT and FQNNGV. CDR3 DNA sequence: TGTGCCAGCAGCTTCGGCGGGAGCACAGATACGCAGTATTTT. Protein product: CASSFGGSTDTQYF.

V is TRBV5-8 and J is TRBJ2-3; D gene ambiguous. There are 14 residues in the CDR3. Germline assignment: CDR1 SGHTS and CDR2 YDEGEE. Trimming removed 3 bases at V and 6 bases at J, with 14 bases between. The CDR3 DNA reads TGTGCCAGCAGCTCCGGCTACACTGGGGATACGCAGTATTTT. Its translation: CASSSGYTGDTQYF.

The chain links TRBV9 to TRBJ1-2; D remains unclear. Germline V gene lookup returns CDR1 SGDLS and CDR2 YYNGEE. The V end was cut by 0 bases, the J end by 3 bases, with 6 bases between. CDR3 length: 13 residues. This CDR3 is CASSVGHDYGYTF. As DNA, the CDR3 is TGTGCCAGCAGCGTAGGACATGACTATGGCTACACCTTC.

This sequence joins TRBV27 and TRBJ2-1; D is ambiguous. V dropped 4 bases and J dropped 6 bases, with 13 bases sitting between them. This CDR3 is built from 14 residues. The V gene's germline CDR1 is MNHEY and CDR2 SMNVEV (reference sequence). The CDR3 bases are TGTGCCAGCAGTTCCGCCCCAGCAATCAATGAGCAGTTCTTC. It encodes CASSSAPAINEQFF.

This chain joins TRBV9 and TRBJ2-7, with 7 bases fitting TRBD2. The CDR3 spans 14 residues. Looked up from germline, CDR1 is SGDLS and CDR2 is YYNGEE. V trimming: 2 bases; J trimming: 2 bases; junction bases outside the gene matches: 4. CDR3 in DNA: TGTGCCAGCAGCGTGTCTAGCGGTCCCTACGAGCAGTACTTC. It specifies CASSVSSGPYEQYF. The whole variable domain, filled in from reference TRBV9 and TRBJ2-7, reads DSGVTQTPKHLITATGQRVTLRCSPRSGDLSVYWYQQSLDQGLQFLIQYYNGEERAKGNILERFSAQQFPDLHSELNLSSLELGDSALYFCASSVSSGPYEQYFGPGTRLTVT.

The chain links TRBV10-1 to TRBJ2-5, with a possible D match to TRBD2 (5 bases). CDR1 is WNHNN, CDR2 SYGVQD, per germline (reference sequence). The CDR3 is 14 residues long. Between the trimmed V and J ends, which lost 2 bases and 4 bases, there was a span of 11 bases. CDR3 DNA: TGCGCCAGCAGTGAGCGTCGGGCGGGAGAGACCCAGTACTTC. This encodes CASSERRAGETQYF.

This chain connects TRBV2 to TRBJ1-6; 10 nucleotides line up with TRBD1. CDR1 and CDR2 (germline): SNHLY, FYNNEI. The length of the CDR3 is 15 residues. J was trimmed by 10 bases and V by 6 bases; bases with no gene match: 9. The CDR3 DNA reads TGTGCCAGCAGCCATACCGGGACAGGGGTCTCACCCCTCCACTTT. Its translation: CASSHTGTGVSPLHF.

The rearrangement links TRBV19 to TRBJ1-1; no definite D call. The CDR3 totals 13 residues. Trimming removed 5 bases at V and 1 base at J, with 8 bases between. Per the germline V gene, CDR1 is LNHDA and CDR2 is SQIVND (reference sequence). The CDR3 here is CASSPIENTEAFF. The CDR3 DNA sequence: TGTGCCAGTAGTCCGATAGAGAACACTGAAGCTTTCTTT.

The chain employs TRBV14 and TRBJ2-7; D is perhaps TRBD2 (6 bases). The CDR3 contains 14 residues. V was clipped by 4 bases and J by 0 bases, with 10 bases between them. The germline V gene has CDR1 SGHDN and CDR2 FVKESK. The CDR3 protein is CASSLRGASYEQYF. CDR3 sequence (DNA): TGTGCCAGCAGCCTGCGGGGAGCCTCCTACGAGCAGTACTTC.

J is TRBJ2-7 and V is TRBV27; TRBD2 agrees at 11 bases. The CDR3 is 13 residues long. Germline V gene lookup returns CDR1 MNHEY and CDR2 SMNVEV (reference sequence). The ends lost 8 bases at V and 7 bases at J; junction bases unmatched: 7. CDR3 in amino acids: CASGLAGGREQYF. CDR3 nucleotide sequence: TGTGCCAGCGGGCTAGCGGGAGGTCGGGAGCAGTACTTC.

CDR3 bases: TGTGCCAGCAGCCACCGGGAGGCGAGCTCTGGAAACACCATATATTTT. Protein sequence: CASSHREASSGNTIYF. The chain is built from TRBV7-9 and TRBJ1-3; D gene unclear. Germline values: CDR1 SEHNR, CDR2 FQNEAQ (reference sequence). The CDR3 runs 16 residues. Trimming took 5 bases from V and 0 from J, leaving 14 bases between them.

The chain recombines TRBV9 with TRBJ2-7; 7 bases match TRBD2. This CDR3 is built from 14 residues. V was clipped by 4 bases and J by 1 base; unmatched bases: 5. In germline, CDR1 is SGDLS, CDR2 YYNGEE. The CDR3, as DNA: TGTGCCAGCAGCAAGAGGGGACTATCCTACGAGCAGTACTTC. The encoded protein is CASSKRGLSYEQYF.

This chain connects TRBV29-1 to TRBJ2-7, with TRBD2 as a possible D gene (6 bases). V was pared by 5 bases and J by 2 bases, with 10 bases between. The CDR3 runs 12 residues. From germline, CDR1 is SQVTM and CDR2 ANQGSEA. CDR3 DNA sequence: TGCAGCGTTCTAGCGCCAACCTACGAGCAGTACTTC. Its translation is CSVLAPTYEQYF.